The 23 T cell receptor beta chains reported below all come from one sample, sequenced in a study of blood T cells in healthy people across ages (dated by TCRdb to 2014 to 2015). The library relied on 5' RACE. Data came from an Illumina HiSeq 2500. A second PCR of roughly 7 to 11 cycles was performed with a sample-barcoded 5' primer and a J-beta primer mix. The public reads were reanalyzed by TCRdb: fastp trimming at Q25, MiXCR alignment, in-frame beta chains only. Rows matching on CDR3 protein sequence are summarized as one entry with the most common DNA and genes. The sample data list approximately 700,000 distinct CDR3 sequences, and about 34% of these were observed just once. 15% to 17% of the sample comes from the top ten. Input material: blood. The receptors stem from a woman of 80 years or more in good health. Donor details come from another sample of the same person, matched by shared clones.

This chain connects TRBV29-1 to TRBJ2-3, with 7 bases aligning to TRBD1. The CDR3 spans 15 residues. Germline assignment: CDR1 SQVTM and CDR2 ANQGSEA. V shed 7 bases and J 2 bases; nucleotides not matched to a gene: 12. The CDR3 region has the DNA TGCAGCGCAAGACAGGGAACCTTGTCCACAGATACGCAGTATTTT. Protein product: CSARQGTLSTDTQYF.

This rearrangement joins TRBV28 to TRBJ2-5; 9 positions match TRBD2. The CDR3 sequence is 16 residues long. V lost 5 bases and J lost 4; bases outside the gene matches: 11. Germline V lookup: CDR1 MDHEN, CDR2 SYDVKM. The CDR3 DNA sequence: TGTGCCAGCAGTCCCCGGGAGAGCGGGGGGCGAGAGACCCAGTACTTC. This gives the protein CASSPRESGGRETQYF.

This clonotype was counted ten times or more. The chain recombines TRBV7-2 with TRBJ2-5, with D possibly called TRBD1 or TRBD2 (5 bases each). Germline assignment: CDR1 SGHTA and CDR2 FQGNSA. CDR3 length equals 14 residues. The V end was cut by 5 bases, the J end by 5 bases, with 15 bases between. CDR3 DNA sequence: TGTGCCAGCAGCCCCCAGAGGGGCAGGGAGACCCAGTACTTC. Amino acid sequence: CASSPQRGRETQYF. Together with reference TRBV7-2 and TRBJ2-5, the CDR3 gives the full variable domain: GAGVSQSPSNKVTEKGKDVELRCDPISGHTALYWYRQSLGQGLEFLIYFQGNSAPDKSGLPSDRFSAERTGGSVSTLTIQRTQQEDSAVYLCASSPQRGRETQYFGPGTRLLVL.

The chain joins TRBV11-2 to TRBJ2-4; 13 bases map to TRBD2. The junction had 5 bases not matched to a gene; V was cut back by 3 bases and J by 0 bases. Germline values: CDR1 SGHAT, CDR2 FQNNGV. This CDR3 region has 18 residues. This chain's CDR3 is CASSFTSGRGLAKNIQYF. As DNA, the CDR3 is TGTGCCAGCAGCTTTACTAGCGGGAGGGGACTAGCCAAAAACATTCAGTACTTC.

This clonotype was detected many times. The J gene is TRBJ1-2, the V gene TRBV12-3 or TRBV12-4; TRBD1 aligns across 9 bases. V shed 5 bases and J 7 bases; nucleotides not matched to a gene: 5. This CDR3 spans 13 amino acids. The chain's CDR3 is CASSLTGGSGYTF. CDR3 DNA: TGTGCCAGCAGTCTAACAGGGGGCTCTGGCTACACCTTC.

The CDR3 DNA reads as TGCGCCAGCACTGGGGACTTCGTTAATGAAAAACTGTTTTTT. Translated, it gives CASTGDFVNEKLFF. The chain employs TRBV5-1 and TRBJ1-4; tentatively, D is TRBD1 (5 bases). Germline CDR1 and CDR2: SGHRS and YFSETQ. Trimming removed 6 bases from V and 4 bases from J, with 13 bases in between. The CDR3 is 14 amino acids. Full variable domain (outside the CDR3, taken from reference TRBV5-1 and TRBJ1-4): KAGVTQTPRYLIKTRGQQVTLSCSPISGHRSVSWYQQTPGQGLQFLFEYFSETQRNKGNFPGRFSGRQFSNSRSEMNVSTLELGDSALYLCASTGDFVNEKLFFGSGTQLSVL.

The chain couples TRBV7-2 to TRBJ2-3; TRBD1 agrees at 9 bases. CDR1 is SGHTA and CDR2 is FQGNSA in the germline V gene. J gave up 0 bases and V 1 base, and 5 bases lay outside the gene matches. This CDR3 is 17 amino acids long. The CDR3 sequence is CASSLGTGGSSTDTQYF. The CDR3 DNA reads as TGTGCCAGCAGCTTAGGAACAGGGGGCTCTAGCACAGATACGCAGTATTTT.

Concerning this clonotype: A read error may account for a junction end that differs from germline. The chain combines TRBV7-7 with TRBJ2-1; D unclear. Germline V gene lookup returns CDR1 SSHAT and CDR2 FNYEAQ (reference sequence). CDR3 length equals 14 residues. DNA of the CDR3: TGTGCTAGCAGCCCCAGAAACAAAGACAATGAGCAGTTCTTC. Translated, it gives CASSPRNKDNEQFF.

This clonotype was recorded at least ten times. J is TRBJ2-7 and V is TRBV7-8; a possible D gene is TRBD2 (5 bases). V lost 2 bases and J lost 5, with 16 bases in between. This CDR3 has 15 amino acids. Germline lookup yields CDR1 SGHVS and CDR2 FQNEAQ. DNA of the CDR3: TGTGCCAGCAGCTTAATGAGCGGCCACGGGAACGAGCAGTACTTC. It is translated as CASSLMSGHGNEQYF.

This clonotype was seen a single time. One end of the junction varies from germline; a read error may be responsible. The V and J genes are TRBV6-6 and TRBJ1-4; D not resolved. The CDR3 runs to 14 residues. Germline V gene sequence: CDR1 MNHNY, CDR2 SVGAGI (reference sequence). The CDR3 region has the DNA TGTACCAGCTTCTTCGGAGGAGTGGGGGAAAAACTGTTTTTT. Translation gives CTSFFGGVGEKLFF.

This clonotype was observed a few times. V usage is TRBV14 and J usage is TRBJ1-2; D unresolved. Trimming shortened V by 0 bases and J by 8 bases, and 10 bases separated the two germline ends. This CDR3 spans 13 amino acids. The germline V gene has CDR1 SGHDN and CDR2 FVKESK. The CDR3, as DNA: TGTGCCAGCAGCCAAGACCTGGTAGGAGGCTACACCTTC. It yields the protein CASSQDLVGGYTF.

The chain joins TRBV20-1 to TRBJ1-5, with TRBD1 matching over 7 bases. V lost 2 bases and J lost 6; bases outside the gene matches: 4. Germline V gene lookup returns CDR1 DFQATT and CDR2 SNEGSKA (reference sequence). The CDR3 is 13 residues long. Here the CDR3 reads CSARTDRVQPQHF. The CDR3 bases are TGCAGTGCTAGAACTGACAGGGTTCAGCCCCAGCATTTT.

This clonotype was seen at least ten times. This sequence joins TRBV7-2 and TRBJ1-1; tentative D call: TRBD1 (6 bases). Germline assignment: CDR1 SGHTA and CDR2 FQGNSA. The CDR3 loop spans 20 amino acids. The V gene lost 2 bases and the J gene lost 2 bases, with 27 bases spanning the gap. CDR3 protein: CASSLSPGPGMGAKNTEAFF. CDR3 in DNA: TGTGCCAGCAGCTTAAGCCCCGGGCCGGGGATGGGGGCAAAAAACACTGAAGCTTTCTTT.

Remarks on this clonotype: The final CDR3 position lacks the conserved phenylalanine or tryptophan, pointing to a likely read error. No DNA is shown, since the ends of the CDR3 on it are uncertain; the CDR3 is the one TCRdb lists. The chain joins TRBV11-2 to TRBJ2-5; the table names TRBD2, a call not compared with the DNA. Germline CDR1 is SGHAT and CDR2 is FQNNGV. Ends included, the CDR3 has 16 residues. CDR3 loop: CASRSQRGVPTLRAVL.

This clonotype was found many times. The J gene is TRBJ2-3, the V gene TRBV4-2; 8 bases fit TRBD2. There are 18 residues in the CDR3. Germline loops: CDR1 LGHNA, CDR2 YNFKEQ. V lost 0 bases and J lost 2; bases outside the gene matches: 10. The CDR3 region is CASSQEVVGGVNTDTQYF. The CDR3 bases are TGTGCCAGCAGCCAAGAAGTTGTCGGGGGGGTAAACACAGATACGCAGTATTTT.

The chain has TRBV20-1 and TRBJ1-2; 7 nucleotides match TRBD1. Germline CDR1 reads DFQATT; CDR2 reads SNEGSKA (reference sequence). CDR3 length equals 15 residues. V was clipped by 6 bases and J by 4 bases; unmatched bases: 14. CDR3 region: CSAPLPRDRSYGYTF. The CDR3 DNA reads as TGCAGTGCCCCACTGCCCCGGGACAGAAGCTATGGCTACACCTTC.

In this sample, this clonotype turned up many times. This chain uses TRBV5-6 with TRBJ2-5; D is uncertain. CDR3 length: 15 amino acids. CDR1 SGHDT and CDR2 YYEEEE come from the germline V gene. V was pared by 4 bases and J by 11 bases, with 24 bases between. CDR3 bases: TGTGCCAGCAGCCCATACATGGATTTCTACAATGAGCAGTACTTC. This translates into CASSPYMDFYNEQYF.

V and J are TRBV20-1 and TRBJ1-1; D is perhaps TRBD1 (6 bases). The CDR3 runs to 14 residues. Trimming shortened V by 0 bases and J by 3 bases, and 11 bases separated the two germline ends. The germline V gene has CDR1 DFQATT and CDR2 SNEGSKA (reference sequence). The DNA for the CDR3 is TGCAGTGCTAGAGATCAACAGGGATACACTGAAGCTTTCTTT. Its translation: CSARDQQGYTEAFF.

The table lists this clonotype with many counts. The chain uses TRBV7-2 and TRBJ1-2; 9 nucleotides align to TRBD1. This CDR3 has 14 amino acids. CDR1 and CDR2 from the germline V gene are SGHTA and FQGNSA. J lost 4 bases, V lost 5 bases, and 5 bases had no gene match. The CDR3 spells CASSTGQGGYGYTF. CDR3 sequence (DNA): TGTGCCAGCAGCACGGGACAGGGAGGCTATGGCTACACCTTC.

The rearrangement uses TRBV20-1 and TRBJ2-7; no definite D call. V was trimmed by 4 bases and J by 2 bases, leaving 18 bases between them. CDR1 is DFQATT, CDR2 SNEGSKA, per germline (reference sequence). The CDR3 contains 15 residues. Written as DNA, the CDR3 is TGCAGTGCTACCGAACGAGCGTTGGGTCCCTACGAGCAGTACTTC. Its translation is CSATERALGPYEQYF.

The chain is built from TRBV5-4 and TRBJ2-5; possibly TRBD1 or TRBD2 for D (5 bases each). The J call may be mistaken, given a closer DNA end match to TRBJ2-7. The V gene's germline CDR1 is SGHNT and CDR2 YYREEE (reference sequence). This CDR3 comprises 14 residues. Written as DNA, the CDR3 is TGTGCCAGCAGCTCGGGACCCGACAGCCACGAGCAGTACTTC. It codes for CASSSGPDSHEQYF.

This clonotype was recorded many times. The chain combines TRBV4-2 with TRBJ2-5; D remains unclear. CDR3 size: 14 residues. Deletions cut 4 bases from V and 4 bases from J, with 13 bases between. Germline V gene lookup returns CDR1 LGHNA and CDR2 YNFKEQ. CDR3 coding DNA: TGTGCCAGCAGCCCCTCTAGTTCGGGAGAGACCCAGTACTTC. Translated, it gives CASSPSSSGETQYF.

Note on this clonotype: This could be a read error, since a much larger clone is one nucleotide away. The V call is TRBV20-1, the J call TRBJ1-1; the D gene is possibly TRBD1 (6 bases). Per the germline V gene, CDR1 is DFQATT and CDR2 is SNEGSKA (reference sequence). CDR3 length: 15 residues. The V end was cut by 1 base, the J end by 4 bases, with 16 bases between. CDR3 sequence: CSARAAGERGTEAFF. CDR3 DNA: TGCAGTGCTAGAGCGGCAGGGGAAAGGGGCACTGAAGCTTTCTTT.